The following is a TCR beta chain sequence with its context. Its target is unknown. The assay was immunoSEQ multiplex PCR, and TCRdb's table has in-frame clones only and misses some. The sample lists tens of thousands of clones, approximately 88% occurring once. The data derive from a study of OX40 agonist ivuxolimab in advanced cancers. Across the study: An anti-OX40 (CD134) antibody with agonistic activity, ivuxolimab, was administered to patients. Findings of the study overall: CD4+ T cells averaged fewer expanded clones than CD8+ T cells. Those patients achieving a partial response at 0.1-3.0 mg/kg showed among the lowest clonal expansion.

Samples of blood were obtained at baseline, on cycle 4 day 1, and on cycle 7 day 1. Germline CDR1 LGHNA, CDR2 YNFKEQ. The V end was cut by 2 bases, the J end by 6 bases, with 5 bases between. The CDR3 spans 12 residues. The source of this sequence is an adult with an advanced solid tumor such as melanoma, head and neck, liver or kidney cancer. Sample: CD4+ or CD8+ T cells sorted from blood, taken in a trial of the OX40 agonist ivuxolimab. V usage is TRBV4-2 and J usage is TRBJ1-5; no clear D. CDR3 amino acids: CASSQTGQPQHF. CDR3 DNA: TGTGCCAGCAGCCAAACCGGTCAGCCCCAGCATTTT.